This TCR beta chain was sequenced during a study of cytomegalovirus exposure and HLA in healthy donors (dated by TCRdb to the late 2010s). Looking at the study overall: An earlier analysis of about 560 of the donors reported 276 Gb of sequence data and 95 million to 130 million unique TCR beta sequences obtained from about 170 million T cells. An early release that covered 500 to 800 HLA-typed donors contained approximately 300 gigabases of sequencing data and around 80 million unique TCR sequences. Of the 300 to 500 genotyped donors, over 80% were placed in the genetic ancestry cluster associated with self-reported Caucasian donors. The study was designed to test whether signatures of past pathogen exposure could be identified by cataloging public T cell receptors. The T cell repertoires of under 750 subjects were profiled by immunosequencing and related to cytomegalovirus serostatus. A separate validation cohort of about 110 different subjects was used in addition to the 666-subject first cohort. The study combined high-throughput TCR immunosequencing, statistical association of individual TCRs with disease status, and machine learning to predict cytomegalovirus infection status. To study patterns of TCR occurrence, a later analysis re-analyzed previously published TCR beta repertoires from more than 550 donors and added high-resolution HLA genotyping. The later analysis used no new phenotypic data to find candidate immune exposures, relying instead on TCR beta sequences and their occurrence across donors. An earlier analysis of 587 of the donors used high-throughput TCR beta sequencing to judge whether each TCR beta V gene segment behaved as functional or pseudogenic. Donor age, sex, ethnicity and CMV serostatus were compiled together with the repertoire data. A later genetic analysis used genome-wide SNP genotypes for about three fifths of the roughly 700 donors, treating that subset as a discovery cohort. Every discovery cohort repertoire had been produced on one sequencing platform. HLA typing included class I and class II loci at four-digit resolution. Typing coverage differed by locus: A, B, C, DRB1 and DQB1 were typed in roughly 620-640 donors, DQA1 in 500 to 550, DPA1 in around 580, and DPB1 in around 490. About 5 DR-DQ haplotypes were handled as single units for association and clustering, since linkage in the cohort was strong. On average, around 230,000 unique TCR beta nucleotide sequences were sequenced per donor among about 400 genotyped donors of the cohort, with roughly 18% of those sequences being non-productive. Summary of the overall study and its limitations: The 87-base-pair reads could not distinguish some IMGT-functional V segments, including TRBV6-2 and TRBV6-3, so those segments were excluded. CMV serostatus was the only immune exposure information available for the cohort. The classifier was reported to diagnose cytomegalovirus status with high specificity and sensitivity in both the original and validation cohorts. A total of roughly 160 TCR beta chains were listed by the study as associated with cytomegalovirus. In a later genetic analysis, a missense DCLRE1C variant was associated with V-gene and J-gene trimming of TCR beta chains, and the association was replicated in an independent cohort. The authors suggested that the approach could potentially be extended to other disease states and immunological phenotypes. Strong co-occurrence of HLA alleles, especially DR and DQ, made assigning TCR associations to individual alleles difficult. The presence/absence analyses assumed that sequencing depth was roughly uniform across donors, and that assumption may not be true. According to a later analysis, TCR association rates differed among HLA loci, with DRB1 alleles showing the most associated TCRs and HLA-C alleles showing the fewest. In a later analysis, several top co-occurrence clusters were reported to appear linked to parvovirus B19, influenza, CMV and Epstein-Barr virus. A further reported finding was that TCR beta sequences accurately predicted the HLA-A and HLA-B alleles for most subjects in the first cohort. A later analysis found that most CMV-associated TCR beta chains appeared HLA-restricted, with HLA associations seemingly driven largely by CMV exposure. Because counts were too low, about 17 rarely observed V segments, including chromosome 9 orphons, were excluded from the earlier analysis of several hundred of the donors. This cohort had only TCR beta chains sequenced, and the lack of alpha or paired-chain data limited which features could be detected. While some public TCRs were present in many individuals, most TCR sequences turned up only very rarely across donors. A group of highly shared sequence variants was considered likely to be a technical artifact of the sequencing pipeline. In a later analysis, HLA-associated TCR beta chains were found to be more clonally expanded and to have lower generation probabilities than equally common non-associated chains. HLA typing was unavailable for some donors at each locus, so association tests used only the typed subset. Correlated functional status among segregating V segments might reflect linkage disequilibrium, but an unknown experimental factor could not be ruled out. A later genetic analysis reported fewer N-insertions in productive TCRs among donors in an Asian-associated ancestry cluster than the roughly 670-donor mean. At a false discovery rate of 0.05, a later analysis linked about 16,000 TCR beta sequences to specific HLA alleles. In an earlier analysis of around 600 of the donors, most TCR beta V segments were observed in productive rearrangements about 90% or about 30% of the time, broadly matching IMGT annotations. In vitro tests confirmed that a few of the cytomegalovirus-associated TCR beta chains recognize cytomegalovirus antigens.

The receptor library was made with the immunoSEQ multiplex PCR assay. The multiplex PCR relied on a mix of 60 forward primers for TCR Vbeta segments and 13 reverse primers for TCR Jbeta segments. The CDR3 region of rearranged TCR beta genes was amplified from genomic DNA with a multiplex PCR assay. The Illumina HiSeq System was used to sequence the amplified TCR beta libraries as 87-base-pair reads. In the paper's pipeline: A later analysis counted approximately 84 million unique TCR beta chains across the 650 to 800 repertoires, and around 12 million of these chains were shared by at least two donors. Raw reads were error-corrected and collapsed into unique sequences with a nearest-neighbor algorithm that merged closely related sequences to remove PCR and sequencing errors. To assign V, D and J gene segments, CDR3 sequences were aligned to IMGT reference sequences. For a sequence to be retained, at least a six-nucleotide match to both a V gene segment and a J gene segment was required. Rearrangements were called productive when the CDR3 lacked stop codons and stayed in frame with V and J; all others were non-productive. CDR3 was defined by IMGT convention, running from the second conserved V-encoded cysteine to the conserved J-encoded phenylalanine. The earlier analysis of some 550 of the donors excluded any sequence lacking an unambiguous match to a single V gene segment. In an earlier analysis of about 590 of the donors, a V segment was called functional when productive rearrangements were above 56.7%, and segregating when the standard deviation between donors exceeded 5%. A statistical classification framework was built to diagnose cytomegalovirus status from the catalog of TCR beta chain sequences. V and J gene assignment, in a later analysis, came from comparing TCR nucleotide sequences with IMGT/GENE-DB human TR gene sequences. A later analysis assigned CDR3 sequences and most-parsimonious VDJ recombination scenarios with the TCRdist pipeline. A later analysis defined each TCR beta chain by its CDR3 amino acid sequence plus V-gene family, and excluded reads lacking a unique V-gene family. To address suspected cross-contamination and a sequencing artifact, a later analysis removed several hundred highly shared, low-generation-probability nucleotide sequences. In a later analysis, a clonal expansion index for each public chain was calculated from normalized within-repertoire ranks of inferred template counts. Generation probabilities in a later analysis came from a VDJ recombination model fitted to out-of-frame rearrangements, and those results were checked against IGoR. In a later analysis, hypergeometric tests were used to score TCR-TCR, TCR-HLA and TCR-CMV co-occurrence, with a repertoire-size bias correction applied to TCR pairs. To estimate false discovery rates, a later analysis permuted the HLA or CMV assignments 20 times. In a later analysis, co-occurring TCRs were grouped using DBSCAN, with TCRdist sequence similarity added in when clustering inside HLA-allele-positive subsets. Repertoires with fewer than 30,000 or more than 120,000 public chains were left out of co-occurrence clustering, as were a handful of repertoires with anomalous nucleotide sharing. TCRdb obtained this table from immuneACCESS and retained in-frame rearrangements with V and J assigned. These tables miss some clones; where compared with another copy, unresolved V genes account for less than half of the shortfall, and the remainder is unexplained. V, J and clone size are those of that table, while D and trimming were read from the DNA. For this sample the table gives some 240,000 clones, of which 60% to 80% were detected only once. The ten largest clones represent 3.8% of the sample.

Concerning this clone: Its antigen is still unknown. Nothing much larger sits one base from this clone, and base qualities are not available.

The cohort comprised more than 550 healthy bone marrow donors. At the time of sampling, all cohort members were nominally healthy, though unrecorded immune exposures were likely present. The donor was CMV seronegative and was included in the group of about 350 seronegative cohort members. Each donor provided a peripheral blood sample, and peripheral blood mononuclear cells were used for TCR beta sequencing. The Qiagen DNeasy Blood Extraction Kit was used to extract genomic DNA from the blood cell samples. Taken from the germline V gene, the CDR1 and CDR2 loops are MDHEN and SYDVKM. V and J lose 3 bases and 1 base, and a span of 7 bases separates them. Inclusive of the bounding cysteine and phenylalanine, the CDR3 is 15 residues long. CDR3 DNA only is kept here, 45 bases in frame from base 1.

The receptor's source is a male donor in good health and CMV-seronegative. This chain is built from TRBV28 and TRBJ2-6; too little of a D gene remains to name it. Sequenced: PBMCs. At the DNA level, the sequence is TGTGCCAGCAGTTTTTGGGCTTCTGGGGCCAACGTCCTGACTTTC. Its amino acids are CASSFWASGANVLTF.